The rows below give T cell receptor beta chains drawn from one sample of a study of T cell responses to AZD1222 COVID-19 vaccine. Method: immunoSEQ multiplex PCR; TCRdb's copy keeps in-frame clones and lacks some. This table has some 170,000 clones, around 90% appearing once. Sequencing used peripheral blood, obtained on day 0 of AZD1222 vaccination. Receptors originate from an adult in good health. CDR3s include the opening cysteine and the closing phenylalanine or tryptophan. Clone size is stated in some rows and not others, as once, few, many or a class when expanded.

CDR3 protein	V gene	J gene	clone size
CATSDASGRNNEQFF	TRBV15	TRBJ2-1	.
CATSRVGVAGSNTGELFF	TRBV15	TRBJ2-2	.
CASSLPRLGAGYTF	TRBV5-4	TRBJ1-2	.
CASSLVVLTAYNEQFF	TRBV7-2	TRBJ2-1	.
CASSSGTGPYEQYF	TRBV7-9	TRBJ2-7	.
CASSYRAGQPQHF	TRBV6-2/TRBV6-3	TRBJ1-5	once
CSAMRVRYEQYF	TRBV29-1	TRBJ2-7	.
CASSEAGMGSPLHF	TRBV6-1	TRBJ1-6	.
CATKTSQVSNQPQHF	TRBV19	TRBJ1-5	.
CASSLPTGRDEKLFF	TRBV5-1	TRBJ1-4	.
CASSKASYNEQFF	TRBV14	TRBJ2-1	.
CATSRVPGRGYTF	TRBV15	TRBJ1-2	.
CASSLGRTSIQETQYF	TRBV5-1	TRBJ2-5	.
CASSFYQETQYF	TRBV27	TRBJ2-5	.
CASSRSGGPGTGELFF	TRBV3-1/TRBV3-2	TRBJ2-2	.
CAWRAGWGLAGGGEQFF	TRBV30	TRBJ2-1	.
CASSLFGQGHSYEQYF	TRBV7-9	TRBJ2-7	once
CASSLGPQGRTGNTIYF	TRBV7-9	TRBJ1-3	.
CASSGQTNEKLFF	TRBV18	TRBJ1-4	.
CASRRISGQGVREAFF	TRBV27	TRBJ1-1	.
CASRATGVNTEAFF	TRBV19	TRBJ1-1	.
CASSVDGGTQETQYF	TRBV9	TRBJ2-5	.
CASSPPGQGSYEQYF	TRBV18	TRBJ2-7	.
CASSSDLLAGVSINTQYF	TRBV11-2	TRBJ2-3	.
CASSPRQGTYNEQFF	TRBV18	TRBJ2-1	.
CASSFWSASGSSADTQYF	TRBV5-1	TRBJ2-3	once
CATRSTNTGELFF	TRBV15	TRBJ2-2	.
CASSGDTRNQPQHF	TRBV2	TRBJ1-5	.
CASSPQTRSPHNEQFF	TRBV11-3	TRBJ2-1	.
CASSSRDRDFYEQYF	TRBV7-9	TRBJ2-7	.
CASSLWGEGNMGYNEQFF	TRBV7-9	TRBJ2-1	many
CASGTGAYNEQFF	TRBV10-2	TRBJ2-1	.
CASSIRAYGYTF	TRBV19	TRBJ1-2	.
CATSRGGTDSRRGYTF	TRBV15	TRBJ1-2	.
CASGDNEGGNQPQHF	TRBV6-1	TRBJ1-5	.
CSVGIDREQFF	TRBV29-1	TRBJ2-1	.
CASIQGAGGYTF	TRBV7-9	TRBJ1-2	.
CASSEGGGGMYDIQYF	TRBV10-2	TRBJ2-4	.
CASSQARFGNEQFF	TRBV3-1/TRBV3-2	TRBJ2-1	.
CASSLATGTYGYTF	TRBV7-2	TRBJ1-2	.
CASSRTRFSNDYGYTF	TRBV19	TRBJ1-2	.
CASSITRQGREQFF	TRBV27	TRBJ2-1	few
CASSVGQAYEQYF	TRBV19	TRBJ2-7	.
CSASRLVDTEAFF	TRBV20-1	TRBJ1-1	.
CAWRTDRGYGYTF	TRBV30	TRBJ1-2	.
CASSQDRMEPPYNEQFF	TRBV4-1	TRBJ2-1	.
CASSLDRAQETQYF	TRBV4-2	TRBJ2-5	.
CASQSQRQGPYEQYF	TRBV19	TRBJ2-7	.
CASSMEGAEAFF	TRBV19	TRBJ1-1	.
CASSLAQLAGSYNEQFF	TRBV5-1	TRBJ2-1	.
CASISGGQGRRGPYNEQFF	TRBV7-9	TRBJ2-1	.
CASSSRARGEAFF	TRBV12-3/TRBV12-4	TRBJ1-1	.
CASSPGQGISPYGYTF	TRBV7-2	TRBJ1-2	.
CASSGYTNTEAFF	TRBV5-1	TRBJ1-1	.